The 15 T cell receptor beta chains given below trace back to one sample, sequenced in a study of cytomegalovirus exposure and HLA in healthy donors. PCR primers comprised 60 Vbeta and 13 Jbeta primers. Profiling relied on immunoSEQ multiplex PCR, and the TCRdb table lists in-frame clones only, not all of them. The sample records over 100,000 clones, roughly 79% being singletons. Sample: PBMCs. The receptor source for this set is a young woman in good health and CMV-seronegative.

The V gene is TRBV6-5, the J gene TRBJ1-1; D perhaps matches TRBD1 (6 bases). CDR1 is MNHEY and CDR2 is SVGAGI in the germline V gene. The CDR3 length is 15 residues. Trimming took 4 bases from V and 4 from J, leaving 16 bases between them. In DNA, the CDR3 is TGTGCCAGCAGTTTCGCAGGGGCGGCGGTCACTGAAGCTTTCTTT. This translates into CASSFAGAAVTEAFF.

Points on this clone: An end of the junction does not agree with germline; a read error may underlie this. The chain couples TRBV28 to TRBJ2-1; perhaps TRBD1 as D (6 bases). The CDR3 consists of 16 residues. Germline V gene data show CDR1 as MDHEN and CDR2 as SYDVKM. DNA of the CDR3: TGTGCCAGCAGTACTGTCTTCCGGGACACACAGAATGAGCAATTCTTC. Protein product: CASSTVFRDTQNEQFF.

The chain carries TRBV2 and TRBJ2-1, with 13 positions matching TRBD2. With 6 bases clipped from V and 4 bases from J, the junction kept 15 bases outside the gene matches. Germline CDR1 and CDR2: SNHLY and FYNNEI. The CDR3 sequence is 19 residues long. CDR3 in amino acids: CASSHTRTSGSQRYNEQFF. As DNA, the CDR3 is TGTGCCAGCAGCCACACTCGGACTAGCGGGAGCCAGAGGTACAATGAGCAGTTCTTC. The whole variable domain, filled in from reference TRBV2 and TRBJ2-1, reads EPEVTQTPSHQVTQMGQEVILRCVPISNHLYFYWYRQILGQKVEFLVSFYNNEISEKSEIFDDQFSVERPDGSNFTLKIRSTKLEDSAMYFCASSHTRTSGSQRYNEQFFGPGTRLTVL.

The CDR3 bases are TGTGCCAGTATTCGGACGGACGGGAGGGCACACCGGGAGCTGTTTTTT. The encoded protein is CASIRTDGRAHRELFF. The rearrangement joins TRBV19 to TRBJ2-2; TRBD2 aligns across 8 bases. Trimming at V came to 7 bases and at J to 9 bases, leaving 16 bases not matched to a gene. Germline V gene sequence: CDR1 LNHDA, CDR2 SQIVND (reference sequence). The CDR3 is made up of 16 amino acids.

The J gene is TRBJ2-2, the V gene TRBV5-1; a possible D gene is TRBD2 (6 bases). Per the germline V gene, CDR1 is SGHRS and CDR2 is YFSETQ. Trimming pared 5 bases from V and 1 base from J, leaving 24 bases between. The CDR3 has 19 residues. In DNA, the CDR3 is TGCGCCAGCAGACCCACCCCGGGGGTGGTAGGGATGAACACCGGGGAGCTGTTTTTT. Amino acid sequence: CASRPTPGVVGMNTGELFF.

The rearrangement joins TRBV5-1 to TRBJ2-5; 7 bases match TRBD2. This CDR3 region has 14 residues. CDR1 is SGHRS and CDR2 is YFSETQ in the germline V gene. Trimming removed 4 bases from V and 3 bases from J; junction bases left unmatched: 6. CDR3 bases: TGCGCCAGCAGCACGACTAGCAGGAAAGAGACCCAGTACTTC. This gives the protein CASSTTSRKETQYF.

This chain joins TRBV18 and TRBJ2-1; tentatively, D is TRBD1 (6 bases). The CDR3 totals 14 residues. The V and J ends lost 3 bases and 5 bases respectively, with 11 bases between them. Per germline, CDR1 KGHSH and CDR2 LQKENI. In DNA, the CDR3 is TGTGCCAGCTCACCGGAAGGACAGCACAATGAGCAGTTCTTC. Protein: CASSPEGQHNEQFF.

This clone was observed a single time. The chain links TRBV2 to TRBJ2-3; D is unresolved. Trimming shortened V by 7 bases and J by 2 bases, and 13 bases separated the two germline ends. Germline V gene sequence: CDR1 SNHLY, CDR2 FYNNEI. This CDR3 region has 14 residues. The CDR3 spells CASTSRLNTDTQYF. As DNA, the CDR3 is TGTGCCAGCACGAGCCGCTTAAACACAGATACGCAGTATTTT.

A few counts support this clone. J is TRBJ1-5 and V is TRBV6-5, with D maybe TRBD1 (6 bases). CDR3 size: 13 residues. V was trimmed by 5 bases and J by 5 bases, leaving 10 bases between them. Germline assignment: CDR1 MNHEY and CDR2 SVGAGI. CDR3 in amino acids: CASSTGHDQPQHF. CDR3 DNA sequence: TGTGCCAGCAGTACAGGGCACGATCAGCCCCAGCATTTT.

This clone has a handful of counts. Here the CDR3 reads CASSLGGVPGQGQRYEQYF. The CDR3 bases are TGTGCCAGCAGCTTAGGGGGGGTACCGGGACAGGGCCAACGCTACGAGCAGTACTTC. The rearrangement uses TRBV11-2 and TRBJ2-7, with 9 bases aligning to TRBD1. Germline V gives CDR1 SGHAT, CDR2 FQNNGV. The CDR3 has 19 residues. V dropped 1 base and J dropped 3; count of bases not matched to a gene: 16.

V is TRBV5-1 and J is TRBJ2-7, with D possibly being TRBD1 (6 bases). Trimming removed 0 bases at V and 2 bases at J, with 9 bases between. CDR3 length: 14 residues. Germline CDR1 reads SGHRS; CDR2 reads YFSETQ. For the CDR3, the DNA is TGCGCCAGCAGCTTGGAGGGGGTACCCTACGAGCAGTACTTC. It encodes CASSLEGVPYEQYF.

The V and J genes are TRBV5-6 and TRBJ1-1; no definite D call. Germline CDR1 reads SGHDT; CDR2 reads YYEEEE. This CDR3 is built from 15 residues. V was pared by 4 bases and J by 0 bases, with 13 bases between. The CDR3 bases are TGTGCCAGCAGCCCTGAGGCCGGGATGAACACTGAAGCTTTCTTT. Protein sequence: CASSPEAGMNTEAFF.

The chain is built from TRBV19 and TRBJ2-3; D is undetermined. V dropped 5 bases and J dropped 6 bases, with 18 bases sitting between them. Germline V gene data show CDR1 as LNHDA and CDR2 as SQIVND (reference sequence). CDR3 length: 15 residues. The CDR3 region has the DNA TGTGCCAGTAGTGCGTCAGTGACCGGGTACGATACGCAGTATTTT. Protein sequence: CASSASVTGYDTQYF.

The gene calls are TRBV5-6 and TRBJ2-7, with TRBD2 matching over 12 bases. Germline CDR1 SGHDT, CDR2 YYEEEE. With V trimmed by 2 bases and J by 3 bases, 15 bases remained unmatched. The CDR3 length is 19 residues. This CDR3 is CASSFEKGIGLAGFYEQYF. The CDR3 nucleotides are TGTGCCAGCAGCTTCGAAAAGGGGATCGGACTAGCGGGATTCTACGAGCAGTACTTC. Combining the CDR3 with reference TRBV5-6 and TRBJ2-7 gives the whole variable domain DAGVTQSPTHLIKTRGQQVTLRCSPKSGHDTVSWYQQALGQGPQFIFQYYEEEERQRGNFPDRFSGHQFPNYSSELNVNALLLGDSALYLCASSFEKGIGLAGFYEQYFGPGTRLTVT.

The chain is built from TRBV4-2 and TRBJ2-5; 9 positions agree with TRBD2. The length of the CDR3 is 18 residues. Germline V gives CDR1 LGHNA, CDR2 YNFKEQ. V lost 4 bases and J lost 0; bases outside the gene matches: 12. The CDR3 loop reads CASSRRAGLAGNQETQYF. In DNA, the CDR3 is TGTGCCAGCAGCCGCAGGGCGGGTCTAGCGGGGAACCAAGAGACCCAGTACTTC.